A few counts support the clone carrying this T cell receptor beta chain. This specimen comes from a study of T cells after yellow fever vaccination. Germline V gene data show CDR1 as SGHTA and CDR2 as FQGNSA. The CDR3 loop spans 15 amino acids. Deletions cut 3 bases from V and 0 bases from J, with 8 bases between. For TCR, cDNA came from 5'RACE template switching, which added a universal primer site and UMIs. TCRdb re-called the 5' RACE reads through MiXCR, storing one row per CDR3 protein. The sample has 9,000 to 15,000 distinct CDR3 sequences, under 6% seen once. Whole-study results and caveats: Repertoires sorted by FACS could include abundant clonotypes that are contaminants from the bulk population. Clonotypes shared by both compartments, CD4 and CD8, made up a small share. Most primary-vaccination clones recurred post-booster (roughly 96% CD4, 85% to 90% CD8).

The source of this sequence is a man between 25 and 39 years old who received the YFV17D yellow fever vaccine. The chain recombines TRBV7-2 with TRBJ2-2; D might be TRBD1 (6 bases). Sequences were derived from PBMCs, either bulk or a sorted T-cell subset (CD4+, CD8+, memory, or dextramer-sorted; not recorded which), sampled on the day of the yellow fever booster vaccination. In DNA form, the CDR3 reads TGTGCCAGCAGCTTGGACAGATCGAACACCGGGGAGCTGTTTTTT. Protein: CASSLDRSNTGELFF.